This T cell receptor beta chain is drawn from a study of T cell changes during pregnancy in multiple sclerosis. Profiled with immunoSEQ multiplex PCR; TCRdb holds only in-frame clones, not every one. This table has about 54,000 clones, about nine tenths appearing once. The TCR was taken from a female donor in good health, enrolled as a control in a pregnancy study. This specimen consisted of peripheral blood, obtained after pregnancy.

The CDR3: CASSPLRAGDEAFF. As DNA, the CDR3 is TGTGCCAGCTCACCACTCCGGGCGGGTGATGAAGCTTTCTTT. V usage is TRBV18 and J usage is TRBJ1-1; D is unresolved. Germline assignment: CDR1 KGHSH and CDR2 LQKENI. This CDR3 contains 14 residues. V was pared by 1 base and J by 7 bases, with 13 bases between.